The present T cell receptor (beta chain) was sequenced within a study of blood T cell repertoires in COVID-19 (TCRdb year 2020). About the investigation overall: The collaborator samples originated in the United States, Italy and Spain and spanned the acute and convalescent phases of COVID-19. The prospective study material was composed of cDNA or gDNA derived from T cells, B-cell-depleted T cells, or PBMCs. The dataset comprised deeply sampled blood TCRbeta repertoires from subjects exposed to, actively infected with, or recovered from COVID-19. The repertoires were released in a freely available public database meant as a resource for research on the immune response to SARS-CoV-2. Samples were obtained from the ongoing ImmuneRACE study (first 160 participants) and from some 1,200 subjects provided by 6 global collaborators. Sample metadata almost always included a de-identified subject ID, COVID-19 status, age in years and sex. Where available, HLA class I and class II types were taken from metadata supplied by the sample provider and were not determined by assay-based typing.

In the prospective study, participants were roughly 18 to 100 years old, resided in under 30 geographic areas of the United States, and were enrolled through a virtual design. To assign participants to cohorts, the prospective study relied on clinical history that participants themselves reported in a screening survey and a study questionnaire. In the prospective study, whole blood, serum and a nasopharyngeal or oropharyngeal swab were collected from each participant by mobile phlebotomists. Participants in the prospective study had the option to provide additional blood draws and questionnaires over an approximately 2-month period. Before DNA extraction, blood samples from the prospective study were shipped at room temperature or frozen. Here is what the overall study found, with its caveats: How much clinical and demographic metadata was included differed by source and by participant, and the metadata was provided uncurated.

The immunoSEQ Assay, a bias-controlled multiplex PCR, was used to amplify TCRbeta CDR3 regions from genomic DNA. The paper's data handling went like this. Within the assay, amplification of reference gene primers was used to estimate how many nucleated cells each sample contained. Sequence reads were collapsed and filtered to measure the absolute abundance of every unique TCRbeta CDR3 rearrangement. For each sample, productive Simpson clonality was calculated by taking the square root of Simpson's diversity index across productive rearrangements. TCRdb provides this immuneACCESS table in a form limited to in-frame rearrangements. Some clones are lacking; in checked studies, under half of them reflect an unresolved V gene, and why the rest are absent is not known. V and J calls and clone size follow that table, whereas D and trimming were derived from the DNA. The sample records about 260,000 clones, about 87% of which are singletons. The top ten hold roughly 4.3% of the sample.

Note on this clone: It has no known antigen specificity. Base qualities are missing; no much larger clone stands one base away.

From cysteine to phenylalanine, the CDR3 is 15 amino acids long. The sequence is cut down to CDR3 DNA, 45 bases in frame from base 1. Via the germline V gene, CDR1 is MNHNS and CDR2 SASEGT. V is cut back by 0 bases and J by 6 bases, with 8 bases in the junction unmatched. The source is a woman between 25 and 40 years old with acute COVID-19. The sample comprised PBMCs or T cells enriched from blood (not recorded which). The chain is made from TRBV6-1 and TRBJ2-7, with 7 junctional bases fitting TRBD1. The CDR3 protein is CASSEAPGQQGEQYF. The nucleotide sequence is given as TGTGCCAGCAGTGAAGCTCCGGGACAGCAAGGCGAGCAGTACTTC.